The T cell receptor (beta chain) described here comes from a study of T cell clones after liver transplantation. The wider study: Three of eight recipients were HCV-positive; others had non-autoimmune, non-viral indications. Samples came pre-transplant, pre-randomization before withdrawal, and post-randomization after withdrawal ended. General study points: Compared with third party-reactive sequences, donor-reactive ones declined more, independent of withdrawal success. The donor-reactive repertoire was only partly measurable in two subjects, lacking donor cells.

This clone was picked up a small number of times. Its target is unknown. Here immunoSEQ multiplex PCR was the method, and the copy in TCRdb shows in-frame clones only, minus some. Of around 71,000 clones listed, roughly 80% were seen once; the top ten hold approximately 0.79%. The TCR was taken from a human patient who received a liver transplant. Some T cells may be supplied by the graft donor. The specimen comprised CD4+ T cells from blood, sampled 12 months after liver transplant.

The CDR3 sequence: CASSYQVPVNEQFF. As DNA, the CDR3 is TGCGCCAGCAGCTACCAGGTTCCAGTCAATGAGCAGTTCTTC. The V call is TRBV5-1, the J call TRBJ2-1; D unclear. Trimming shortened V by 3 bases and J by 6 bases, and 13 bases separated the two germline ends. Per germline, CDR1 SGHRS and CDR2 YFSETQ. The CDR3 has 14 amino acids.